This T cell receptor (beta chain) was identified in a study of T cells in Graves' hyperthyroidism and ophthalmopathy (dated by TCRdb to the late 2010s). In terms of the full investigation: A discovery cohort of approximately 100 patients, roughly 45 with Graves' ophthalmopathy and roughly 59 with stable Graves' hyperthyroidism, was used to find distinguishing TCR V-J signatures. The roughly 91 discovery patients were randomly divided into training and test sets at a 7:3 ratio. In addition, the study compared T-cell repertoires in thyroid tissue and in blood from over 5 Graves' hyperthyroidism patients. Prospective prediction of ophthalmopathy was tested in an independent validation cohort consisting of fewer than 20 hyperthyroidism patients and around 16 patients who later progressed to ophthalmopathy. The paper reports TCR Vbeta CDR3 sequencing of some 140 peripheral blood samples: approximately 43 ophthalmopathy, 75 to 80 hyperthyroidism and around 17 progressor patients. Following sampling, methimazole starting at 30 mg daily was given to hyperthyroidism patients, and high-dose intravenous methylprednisolone was given to ophthalmopathy patients. Here is what the overall study found, with its caveats: In cross-validation, a model built on a 13 V-J signature told ophthalmopathy apart from stable hyperthyroidism with about 90% sensitivity and 81% to 82% specificity, and in testing the same model reached 80%/75%. In validation, progression to ophthalmopathy was predicted by the model with around 71% sensitivity and around 75% specificity, a median of roughly 6 months before onset. Most expanded thyroid clonotypes (frequency above 0.001) were also detected in blood, suggesting blood repertoires may reflect thyroid immune responses. Sample size was not statistically predetermined, and blinding of investigators to group allocation was not performed.

Patients with uncontrolled infections, other autoimmune diseases, pregnancy or lactation were excluded. Diagnoses were established on the basis of clinical symptoms, serum thyroxine and TRAb, thyroid ultrasound, and orbital computed tomography. Total RNA was extracted using Trizol reagent, and RNA quality was assessed on an Agilent 2100 Bioanalyzer. With respect to this clonotype: Its antigen remains unidentified. Within one base of it there is no much larger clone, and no base qualities were kept.

From the germline V gene, CDR1 is SGHTA and CDR2 is FQGTGA. V is clipped by 5 bases and J by 0 bases, and the sequence between their germline boundaries is 11 bases long. Measured from the cysteine to the phenylalanine, the CDR3 is 16 residues long. Solely the CDR3 DNA is kept, with 48 bases framed from the first base. TCR beta CDR3 regions were amplified from RNA transcripts. For the first round of RT-PCR on the TCR CDR3, the HTBI primer set was used together with the Qiagen OneStep RT-PCR kit. Libraries were constructed in a second round of multiplex PCR, after which size selection and purification were performed. Sequencing of the libraries was done on an Illumina HiSeq2000 using paired-end 100 bp reads. In the paper's pipeline: SOAPnuke was used to process the raw data, removing reads that contained adapters or uncalled bases, had a mean Phred below 15, or lacked an exact match to the constant primer or identifier. High-quality paired reads were merged using COPE v1.2.5, and each unique nucleotide sequence was defined as a clonotype. MiTCR v1.1 was used to align the clonotypes against IMGT TRBV, TRBD and TRBJ reference segments. Analysis was restricted to V-J combinations with a frequency above 0.0001, which covered roughly 99% of repertoires. The TCS score was defined as F50 (clonal expansion) divided by E x V (chaos), with BLOSUM62-based TCRdist calculated between CDR3 peptides within each V-J. Welch's t-statistics and random forest reduced around 550 V-J features to roughly 13, which were used in a naive Bayes classifier (R e1071). The similarity between thyroid and blood repertoires was quantified using the Morisita-Horn index. Using fastp at Q25 and MiXCR, TCRdb reprocessed the public reads and kept productive beta chains. Each CDR3 protein gets just one entry, which takes the most common genes and DNA from the rows behind it. The authors' filters were not applied to this entry. This sample holds about 570,000 distinct CDR3 sequences; about 43% were observed only once. 15% to 20% of the sample belongs to the ten largest clones.

The sequence came from an adult woman with Graves' disease, either hyperthyroidism or ophthalmopathy (not recorded which). Material: peripheral blood or thyroid tissue (not recorded which). The chain was built from TRBV7-3 and TRBJ2-6, with a weak D call of TRBD1 (5 bases match). The CDR3 is CASSHPDSSGANVLTF. The DNA sequence follows: TGTGCCAGCAGCCACCCCGACAGCTCTGGGGCCAACGTCCTGACTTTC.